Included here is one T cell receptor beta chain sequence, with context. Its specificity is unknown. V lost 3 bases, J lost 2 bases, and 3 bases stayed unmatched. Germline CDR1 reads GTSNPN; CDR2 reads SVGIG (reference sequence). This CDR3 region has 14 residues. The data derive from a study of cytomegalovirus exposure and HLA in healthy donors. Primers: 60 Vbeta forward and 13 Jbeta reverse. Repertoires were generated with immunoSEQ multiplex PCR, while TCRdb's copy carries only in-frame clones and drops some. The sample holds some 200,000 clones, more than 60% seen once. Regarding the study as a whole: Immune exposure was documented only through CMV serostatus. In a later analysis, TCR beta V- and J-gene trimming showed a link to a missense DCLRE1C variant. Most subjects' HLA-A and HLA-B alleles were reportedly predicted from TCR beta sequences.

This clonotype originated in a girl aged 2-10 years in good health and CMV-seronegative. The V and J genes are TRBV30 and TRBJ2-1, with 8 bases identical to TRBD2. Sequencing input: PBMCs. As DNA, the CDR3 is TGTGCCTGGAGCCGGGGACTAGCCTACAATGAGCAGTTCTTC. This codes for CAWSRGLAYNEQFF. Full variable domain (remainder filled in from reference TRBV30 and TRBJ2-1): SQTIHQWPATLVQPVGSPLSLECTVEGTSNPNLYWYRQAAGRGLQLLFYSVGIGQISSEVPQNLSASRPQDRQFILSSKKLLLSDSGFYLCAWSRGLAYNEQFFGPGTRLTVL.